This T cell receptor (beta chain) originates from a study of CD8+ T cells in alopecia areata. Study-level findings and limits: Clonality exceeded that of normal scalp in lesional scalp, most notably in alopecia totalis/universalis.

Trimming removed 2 bases from V and 4 bases from J, with 8 bases in between. The V gene's germline CDR1 is WSHSY and CDR2 SAAADI. This CDR3 is built from 14 residues. Documented treatment: oral pan-JAK inhibitor, 5-10 mg twice daily. As to this clone: The antigen is undetermined.

TCR sequencing used cDNA made by reverse transcription of extracted RNA. Libraries were prepared by immunoSEQ multiplex PCR; TCRdb keeps only in-frame clonotypes and omits some of them. This sample has around 170,000 clones, with 51% found just once. This receptor was obtained from a human donor with alopecia areata. This chain links TRBV10-2 with TRBJ2-2, with unresolved D. The sequencing here drew on CD8+ T cells sorted from blood, taken at week 52, from a patient treated with tofacitinib. This CDR3 reads CASSEGISTGELFF. For the CDR3, the DNA is TGCGCCAGCAGTGAGGGAATCAGCACCGGGGAGCTGTTTTTT.